Below are 13 T cell receptor beta chains sequenced from a single sample in a study of CXCR3-negative and CXCR3-positive naive CD8 T cells. The authors prepared UMI-labeled TRB cDNA libraries by 5' RACE. TCRdb re-called the 5' RACE reads and gives one entry per CDR3 protein, without DNA. In total, the table holds over 70,000 distinct CDR3 sequences. Specimen: naive CXCR3- CD8+ T cells from blood. Subset given: CD45RO-CCR7+CD27+CD95- naive CD8+ T cells lacking CXCR3 (TNR3-). The receptors originated from a human donor in good health. Some clones in this sample may be carry-over from other donors' samples.

The CDR3 sequence is CAWSVGGLNTEAFF. This chain connects TRBV30 to TRBJ1-1; TCRdb indicates TRBD1, and absent DNA this call remains unverified. This CDR3 contains 14 residues. CDR1 GTSNPN and CDR2 SVGIG come from the germline V gene (reference sequence).

This chain connects TRBV2 to TRBJ2-3; TCRdb picks TRBD1, but there is no DNA to check that call. This CDR3 has 15 residues. Germline assignment: CDR1 SNHLY and CDR2 FYNNEI. The CDR3 region is CASPGRGSLIDTQYF.

The J gene is TRBJ2-7, the V gene TRBV2; the TCRdb D gene call, TRBD1, has no DNA to confirm it. Germline CDR1 and CDR2: SNHLY and FYNNEI. The CDR3 has 15 amino acids. Here the CDR3 reads CASSEWTGLAYEQYF.

The rearrangement joins TRBV7-2 to TRBJ2-7; the TCRdb D gene call, TRBD1, has no DNA to confirm it. Germline loops: CDR1 SGHTA, CDR2 FQGNSA. The CDR3 has 16 amino acids. The CDR3 region is CASTPGVHGTPYEQYF.

The chain carries TRBV28 and TRBJ2-7; lacking DNA, the TRBD1 call made by TCRdb goes unchecked. This CDR3 has 18 amino acids. Germline V gene sequence: CDR1 MDHEN, CDR2 SYDVKM. The CDR3 region is CASSLSLTPVGTTYEQYF.

The chain's CDR3 is CSGGGSYEQYF. This chain joins TRBV29-1 and TRBJ2-7; the TCRdb D gene call, TRBD1, has no DNA to confirm it. This CDR3 contains 11 residues. From germline, CDR1 is SQVTM and CDR2 ANQGSEA.

The chain has TRBV5-1 and TRBJ2-1; absent DNA, TCRdb's TRBD2 call cannot be checked. Germline lookup yields CDR1 SGHRS and CDR2 YFSETQ. The length of the CDR3 is 17 residues. The chain's CDR3 is CASSLGRSGITLGEQFF.

The rearrangement links TRBV20-1 to TRBJ2-5; TCRdb calls TRBD1, which cannot be checked without DNA. The CDR3 spans 14 residues. From germline, CDR1 is DFQATT and CDR2 SNEGSKA (reference sequence). The CDR3 reads CSARDRDRQETQYF.

The chain uses TRBV5-1 and TRBJ2-7. The CDR3 consists of 13 residues. CDR1 SGHRS and CDR2 YFSETQ come from the germline V gene. The CDR3 region is CASSFDTAYEQYF.

V gene TRBV10-3 combines with J gene TRBJ1-1; TCRdb returns TRBD1, unconfirmable since there is no DNA. The CDR3 totals 14 residues. The germline CDR1 and CDR2 sequences are ENHRY and SYGVKD. The CDR3 protein is CAINDRVGNTEAFF.

This CDR3 is CASSFSSRTYEQYF. The V gene is TRBV11-2, the J gene TRBJ2-7. The germline CDR1 and CDR2 sequences are SGHAT and FQNNGV. The CDR3 is 14 amino acids.

This CDR3 reads CASSLGQGRFTEAFF. This chain joins TRBV7-3 and TRBJ1-1; the D gene TCRdb calls, TRBD1, cannot be checked with no DNA. Germline V gives CDR1 SGHTA, CDR2 FQGTGA. This CDR3 comprises 15 residues.

This chain uses TRBV12-3 or TRBV12-4 with TRBJ2-5; the D gene TCRdb calls, TRBD1, cannot be checked with no DNA. CDR3 size: 15 residues. The CDR3 region is CASSEDRGLQETQYF.